This T cell receptor (beta chain) was identified during a study of cytomegalovirus exposure and HLA in healthy donors. V lost 2 bases, J lost 0 bases, and 4 bases stayed unmatched. The CDR3 consists of 17 residues. Germline values: CDR1 MGHRA, CDR2 YSYEKL. General study findings and limits: Excluded: some indistinguishable V segments such as TRBV6-2 and TRBV6-3. The availability of immune exposure information extended only to CMV serostatus. Specificity of three CMV-associated chains for CMV antigens was verified in vitro.

Donors were ostensibly healthy at sampling, although undocumented immune exposures were probable. The PCR was carried out with 60 Vbeta primers and 13 Jbeta primers. Sequencing used immunoSEQ multiplex PCR; TCRdb keeps in-frame clones, though not all of them. Of around 110,000 clones listed, around 75% are singletons. Of note for this clone: What it binds is not known.

Sample: PBMCs. This sequence joins TRBV4-1 and TRBJ1-1; 12 bases match TRBD1. The source is a woman aged 18-29 years in good health and CMV-seronegative. CDR3 DNA: TGCGCCAGCAGCCAAAGCGGGACAGGGGGCCTGAACACTGAAGCTTTCTTT. Encoded protein: CASSQSGTGGLNTEAFF.